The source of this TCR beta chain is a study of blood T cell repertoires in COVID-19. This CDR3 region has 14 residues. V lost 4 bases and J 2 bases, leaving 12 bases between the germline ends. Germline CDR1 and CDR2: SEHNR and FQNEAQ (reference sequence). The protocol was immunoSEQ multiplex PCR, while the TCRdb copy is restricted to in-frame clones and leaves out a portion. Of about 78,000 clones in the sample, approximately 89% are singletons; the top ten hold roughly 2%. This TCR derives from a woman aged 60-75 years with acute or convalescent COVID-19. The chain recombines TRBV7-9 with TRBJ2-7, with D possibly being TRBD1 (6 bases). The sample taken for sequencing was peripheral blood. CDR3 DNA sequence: TGTGCCAGCAGCTCCCGGGACAAACCCTACGAGCAGTACTTC. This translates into CASSSRDKPYEQYF.